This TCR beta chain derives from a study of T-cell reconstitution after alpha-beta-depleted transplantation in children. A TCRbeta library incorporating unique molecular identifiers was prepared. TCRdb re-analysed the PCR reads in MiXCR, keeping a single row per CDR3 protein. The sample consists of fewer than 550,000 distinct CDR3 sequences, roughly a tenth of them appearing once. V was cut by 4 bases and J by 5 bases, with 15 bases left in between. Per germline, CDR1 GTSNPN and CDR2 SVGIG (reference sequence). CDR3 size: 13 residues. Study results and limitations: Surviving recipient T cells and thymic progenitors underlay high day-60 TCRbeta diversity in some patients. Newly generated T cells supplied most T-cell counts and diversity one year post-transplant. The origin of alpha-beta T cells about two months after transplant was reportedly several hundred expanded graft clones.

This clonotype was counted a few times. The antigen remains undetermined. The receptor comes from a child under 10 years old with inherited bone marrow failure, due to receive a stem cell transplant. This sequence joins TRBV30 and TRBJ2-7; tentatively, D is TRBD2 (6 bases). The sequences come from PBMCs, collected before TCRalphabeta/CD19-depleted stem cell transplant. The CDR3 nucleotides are TGTGCCTGGAACGGGGGTGTAATTGACGAGCAGTACTTC. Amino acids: CAWNGGVIDEQYF.